This note documents a single TCR beta chain sequence. The antigen is undetermined. The data belong to a study of shared clonotypes between healthy human individuals. General study results and limits: Clonotypes shared by all four donors outscored non-shared clonotypes in generation probability.

Data came from immunoSEQ multiplex PCR; TCRdb stores just in-frame clones and leaves some out. Of millions of clones listed, about 92% were seen once; the top ten hold around 1.7%. Germline trimming cut 7 bases from V and 1 base from J; bases unmatched to any gene: 6. This CDR3 has 14 residues. CDR1 MDHEN and CDR2 SYDVKM come from the germline V gene. Terminally differentiated effector memory CD45RA+ cells were left out of the naive CD8 fraction, which was CD45RO-negative and positively selected for CCR7. The gene calls are TRBV28 and TRBJ1-2, with 7 nucleotides matching TRBD1. The sequence was obtained from a man aged 18-30 years in good health. Some clones in this sample may be carry-over from other donors' samples. The specimen was naive CD8+ T cells from PBMCs. The chain's CDR3 is CASTVRGLNYGYTF. The CDR3 nucleotides read TGTGCCAGCACCGTAAGGGGGCTTAACTATGGCTACACCTTC.